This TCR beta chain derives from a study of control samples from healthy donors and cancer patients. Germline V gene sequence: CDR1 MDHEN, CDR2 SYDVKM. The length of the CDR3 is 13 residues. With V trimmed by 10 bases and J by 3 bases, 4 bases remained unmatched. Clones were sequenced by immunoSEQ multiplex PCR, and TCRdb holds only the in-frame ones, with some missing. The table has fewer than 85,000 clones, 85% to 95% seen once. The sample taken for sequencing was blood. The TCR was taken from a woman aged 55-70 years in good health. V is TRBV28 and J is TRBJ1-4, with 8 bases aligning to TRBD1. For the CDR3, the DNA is TGTGCCACCCTGACAGGGGCTAATGAAAAACTGTTTTTT. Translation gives CATLTGANEKLFF.